Sequencing of this TCR beta chain was carried out in a study of T cells after yellow fever vaccination. About this clonotype: Its antigen is not known.

TCRdb reanalysed the 5' RACE reads using MiXCR and keeps one entry per CDR3 protein. This table holds 200,000 or so distinct CDR3 sequences, less than 7.5% found once. V was pared by 4 bases and J by 6 bases, with 7 bases between. CDR1 and CDR2 from the germline V gene are GTSNPN and SVGIG (reference sequence). There are 11 residues in the CDR3. Points from the study as a whole: There was a possibility that FACS-sorted repertoires contained abundant clonotypes contaminating from the bulk population. Re-detected after boosting: most primary clones, approximately 97% of CD4 and around 86% of CD8.

The material sequenced was CD4+ T cells sorted from PBMCs, taken on the day of the yellow fever booster vaccination. This rearrangement joins TRBV30 to TRBJ2-1, with D maybe TRBD1 (5 bases). This clonotype was obtained from a man aged 25-45 years who received the YFV17D yellow fever vaccine. CDR3 region: CAWTTANEQFF. The CDR3 bases are TGTGCCTGGACGACAGCCAATGAGCAGTTCTTC.